The source of this TCR beta chain is a study of blood T cell repertoires in COVID-19. There are a few counts of this clone. The germline CDR1 and CDR2 sequences are GTSNPN and SVGIG (reference sequence). The CDR3 contains 15 residues. V lost 3 bases, J lost 10 bases, and 21 bases lay in between. TCRdb's copy holds only in-frame clones and misses some; the assay was immunoSEQ multiplex PCR. This sample has 200,000 to 250,000 clones, with more than 65% found just once. The receptor's source is a woman under 40 who had recovered from COVID-19. Sequencing was performed on peripheral blood. The chain uses TRBV30 and TRBJ1-4; D unclear. CDR3 sequence reads: CAWSTAGPQEGKLFF. CDR3 DNA: TGTGCCTGGAGCACCGCCGGGCCTCAGGAGGGAAAACTGTTTTTT.